This T cell receptor (beta chain) derives from a study of blood T cell repertoires in COVID-19. Study-level background: Samples taken during acute and convalescent COVID-19 were collected in the United States, Italy and Spain.

This table comes from immunoSEQ multiplex PCR, and its TCRdb copy is limited to in-frame clones, with some not included. The table has 200,000 to 250,000 clones, nearly 90% seen once. The CDR3 length is 16 residues. Germline trimming cut 2 bases from V and 5 bases from J; bases unmatched to any gene: 6. Looked up from germline, CDR1 is LGHNA and CDR2 is YNFKEQ. The receptor comes from a young man who had been exposed to COVID-19. The gene calls are TRBV4-2 and TRBJ2-5; TRBD2 matches at 12 bases. Sequenced: PBMCs or T cells enriched from blood (not recorded which). The CDR3 bases are TGTGCCAGCAGCCAAATGGCTAGCGGGGGGGTTGAGACCCAGTACTTC. Its translation: CASSQMASGGVETQYF.